The 19 T cell receptor beta chains below were found in one sample sequenced in a study of blood T cell repertoires in COVID-19 (dated by TCRdb to the early 2020s). Receptors were amplified or captured by the immunoSEQ multiplex PCR assay. TCRdb stores this immuneACCESS table with in-frame sequences only. Part of the clones is absent; in the studies checked, under half of the shortfall reflects unresolved V genes, and no reason is known for the rest. The sample table contains 100,000 to 120,000 clones; only one count was recorded for roughly 81% of them. The ten biggest clones cover more than 3% of the sample. The specimen sequenced was peripheral blood. These receptors were collected from a man in his forties with acute or convalescent COVID-19.

This sequence joins TRBV19 and TRBJ1-3; 8 bases fit TRBD1. The CDR3 sequence is 16 residues long. J gave up 0 bases and V 4 bases, and 5 bases lay outside the gene matches. The germline V gene has CDR1 LNHDA and CDR2 SQIVND (reference sequence). This CDR3 is CASSTGQGLSGNTIYF. The CDR3 bases are TGTGCCAGTAGTACCGGACAGGGCCTCTCTGGAAACACCATATATTTT.

The rearrangement uses TRBV5-1 and TRBJ2-1; the D gene is possibly TRBD1 (5 bases). CDR1 is SGHRS, CDR2 YFSETQ, per germline. There are 14 residues in the CDR3. The germline V and J ends were trimmed by 5 bases and 2 bases, with 11 bases remaining between them. CDR3 sequence: CASREGEPYNEQFF. CDR3 DNA: TGCGCCAGCAGGGAAGGGGAACCCTACAATGAGCAGTTCTTC.

The chain employs TRBV7-6 and TRBJ2-6, with 9 bases lining up with TRBD1. CDR3 size: 19 residues. Per germline, CDR1 SGHVS and CDR2 FNYEAQ. V shed 0 bases, J shed 0 bases, and the junction held 6 bases outside the gene matches. The CDR3 region is CASSLARGTGISGANVLTF. For the CDR3, the DNA is TGTGCCAGCAGCTTAGCGCGGGGGACAGGGATCTCTGGGGCCAACGTCCTGACTTTC.

This chain joins TRBV11-2 and TRBJ1-2; TRBD1 aligns across 7 bases. The length of the CDR3 is 13 residues. Looked up from germline, CDR1 is SGHAT and CDR2 is FQNNGV. Trimming cost V 5 bases and J 7 bases; bases outside gene matches: 7. CDR3 in amino acids: CASSRADRVGYTF. The CDR3 DNA is TGTGCCAGCAGCCGCGCCGACAGGGTTGGCTACACCTTC.

The chain employs TRBV6-6 and TRBJ1-1, with D possibly TRBD1 on 5 matching bases. The germline V gene has CDR1 MNHNY and CDR2 SVGAGI (reference sequence). V lost 2 bases and J 4 bases, leaving 11 bases between the germline ends. The CDR3 has 14 amino acids. The chain's CDR3 is CASSYRKTGTEAFF. The CDR3 coding sequence is TGTGCCAGCAGTTACCGAAAAACAGGCACTGAAGCTTTCTTT.

The chain employs TRBV10-3 and TRBJ2-7, with 8 bases that match TRBD1. The germline V gene has CDR1 ENHRY and CDR2 SYGVKD. The CDR3 has 13 residues. The V gene end was trimmed by 6 bases and the J gene end by 1 base; junction bases not matched to a gene: 2. The CDR3 nucleotides are TGTGCCATCAGCCAGGGGGCATCCTACGAGCAGTACTTC. It codes for CAISQGASYEQYF.

In this sample, this clone turned up a few times. The chain combines TRBV24-1 with TRBJ2-5; 8 bases match TRBD2. Germline CDR1 and CDR2: KGHDR and SFDVKD. This CDR3 spans 16 amino acids. V lost 2 bases to trimming and J lost 0 bases; unmatched junction nucleotides: 4. CDR3 protein: CATSDSGAGDQETQYF. CDR3 nucleotide sequence: TGTGCCACCAGTGATTCGGGAGCGGGGGACCAAGAGACCCAGTACTTC.

CDR3 in amino acids: CSGSGTDTQYF. Here the CDR3 DNA reads TGCAGTGGCTCAGGAACAGATACGCAGTATTTT. This chain connects TRBV20-1 to TRBJ2-3; unclear D gene. The V gene's germline CDR1 is DFQATT and CDR2 SNEGSKA (reference sequence). CDR3 length equals 11 residues. The V end was cut by 7 bases, the J end by 3 bases, with 8 bases between.

The CDR3 spells CAWDIQGEQYF. CDR3 nucleotides: TGTGCCTGGGACATCCAGGGCGAGCAGTACTTC. The rearrangement links TRBV30 to TRBJ2-7; possibly TRBD1 for D (5 bases). Looked up from germline, CDR1 is GTSNPN and CDR2 is SVGIG (reference sequence). Trimming removed 5 bases from V and 6 bases from J, with 11 bases in between. The CDR3 contains 11 residues.

This sequence joins TRBV7-9 and TRBJ2-7; tentatively, D is TRBD1 (7 bases). The CDR3 has 13 amino acids. The germline gives CDR1 SEHNR, CDR2 FQNEAQ (reference sequence). V lost 6 bases and J 3 bases, leaving 12 bases between the germline ends. In DNA form, the CDR3 reads TGTGCCAGCAGTCCAGGGGGGCACTACGAGCAGTACTTC. Protein: CASSPGGHYEQYF.

V is TRBV5-1 and J is TRBJ2-7; 11 bases fit TRBD1. There are 17 residues in the CDR3. V lost 4 bases and J lost 1; bases outside the gene matches: 10. The germline CDR1 and CDR2 sequences are SGHRS and YFSETQ. This CDR3 reads CASSPRTGGVWSYEQYF. CDR3 DNA: TGCGCCAGCAGCCCACGGACAGGGGGCGTATGGTCCTACGAGCAGTACTTC.

CDR3 loop: CASSRGNSPLHF. CDR3 nucleotides: TGTGCCAGTAGTCGGGGGAATTCACCCCTCCACTTT. The chain is built from TRBV19 and TRBJ1-6; a weak D match, TRBD1 (5 bases). From germline, CDR1 is LNHDA and CDR2 SQIVND (reference sequence). This CDR3 is built from 12 residues. V gave up 5 bases and J gave up 7 bases, with 6 bases separating them.

The CDR3, as DNA: TGTGCCAGCAGCCGAAGCGGGGGGCGTGAGCAGTTCTTC. Translated: CASSRSGGREQFF. V is TRBV7-3 and J is TRBJ2-1, with 9 bases that match TRBD2. Germline V gene sequence: CDR1 SGHTA, CDR2 FQGTGA. V shed 5 bases and J 9 bases; nucleotides not matched to a gene: 5. The CDR3 contains 13 residues.

This clone was detected a few times. The chain couples TRBV2 to TRBJ2-2; 7 positions agree with TRBD1. Germline CDR1 reads SNHLY; CDR2 reads FYNNEI. This CDR3 is 15 amino acids long. V trimming: 6 bases; J trimming: 5 bases; junction bases outside the gene matches: 9. The CDR3 spells CASRPGTDPTGELFF. DNA for the CDR3: TGTGCCAGCAGGCCCGGGACAGACCCTACCGGGGAGCTGTTTTTT.

The V call is TRBV6-5, the J call TRBJ1-2, with a tentative D call TRBD1 (5 bases). V was cut by 10 bases and J by 3 bases, with 12 bases left in between. Germline assignment: CDR1 MNHEY and CDR2 SVGAGI. This CDR3 is 12 amino acids long. CDR3 in amino acids: CAMRGGDYGYTF. The DNA for the CDR3 is TGTGCCATGAGGGGCGGGGACTATGGCTACACCTTC.

Concerning this clone itself: This specimen includes other DNA sequences encoding the same CDR3. This chain uses TRBV5-1 with TRBJ1-1; D unclear. Trimming took off 0 bases at V and 1 base at J, with 7 bases between the two ends. The CDR3 spans 14 residues. Germline CDR1 reads SGHRS; CDR2 reads YFSETQ. CDR3 in DNA: TGCGCCAGCAGCTTGGTGGGAGGGAACACTGAAGCTTTCTTT. It specifies CASSLVGGNTEAFF.

The table lists this clone with a few counts. The CDR3 is CASSATRNYEQYF. The CDR3 DNA sequence: TGTGCCAGCAGCGCGACTCGAAACTACGAGCAGTACTTC. This chain connects TRBV7-2 to TRBJ2-7; D remains unclear. Trimming shortened V by 5 bases and J by 3 bases, and 11 bases separated the two germline ends. CDR1 and CDR2 (germline): SGHTA, FQGNSA. The CDR3 length is 13 residues.

The chain carries TRBV9 and TRBJ2-7, with 9 bases lining up with TRBD2. CDR3 size: 15 residues. Trimming removed 4 bases from V and 4 bases from J; junction bases left unmatched: 9. The germline CDR1 and CDR2 sequences are SGDLS and YYNGEE. CDR3 in DNA: TGTGCCAGCAGCTACTTTAGCGGGGGTGCATACGAGCAGTACTTC. Translated, it gives CASSYFSGGAYEQYF.

About this clone: One end of the junction varies from germline; a read error may be responsible. The chain links TRBV7-9 to TRBJ2-1; 10 nucleotides align to TRBD2. The germline gives CDR1 SEHNR, CDR2 FQNEAQ (reference sequence). The CDR3 runs 14 residues. The CDR3 spells CAPDSGGPYNEQFF. CDR3 nucleotide sequence: TGCGCTCCGGATAGCGGGGGGCCCTACAATGAGCAGTTCTTC.